This is a list of T cell receptor beta chains from one sample in a study of cytomegalovirus exposure and HLA in healthy donors. The protocol was immunoSEQ multiplex PCR, while the TCRdb copy is restricted to in-frame clones and leaves out a portion. The table shows approximately 120,000 clones, with roughly 80% occurring only once. The material sequenced was PBMCs. Receptor source: a man aged 18 to 29 in good health and CMV-seropositive. The CDR3 runs from the conserved cysteine through the conserved F or W. D genes are given only for firm matches. Clone sizes are given selectively: once, few, many, or a class where the clone is expanded.

d_call: TRBD1
v_call: TRBV29-1
clone_size: .
j_call: TRBJ2-3
cdr3_nt: TGCAGCGCCACGACAGGGCTCCCAGATACGCAGTATTTT
cdr3_aa: CSATTGLPDTQYF

d_call: .
v_call: TRBV10-2
clone_size: .
j_call: TRBJ2-1
cdr3_nt: TGCGCCACCGGACAGAGCTCCTACAATGAGCAGTTCTTC
cdr3_aa: CATGQSSYNEQFF

d_call: TRBD1
v_call: TRBV7-6
clone_size: few
j_call: TRBJ2-7
cdr3_nt: TGTGCCAGCAGCTTAGCGGTGGGGACAGGGGTTTATAGCGAGCAGTACTTC
cdr3_aa: CASSLAVGTGVYSEQYF

d_call: TRBD1
v_call: TRBV6-4
clone_size: .
j_call: TRBJ1-5
cdr3_nt: TGTGCCAGCAGGGGACAGCGCGATCAGCCCCAGCATTTT
cdr3_aa: CASRGQRDQPQHF

d_call: .
v_call: TRBV10-3
clone_size: .
j_call: TRBJ2-7
cdr3_nt: TGTGCCATCAGTAACACTATCTACGAGCAGTACTTC
cdr3_aa: CAISNTIYEQYF

d_call: TRBD2
v_call: TRBV19
clone_size: .
j_call: TRBJ2-7
cdr3_nt: TGTGCCAGTAGTATAGCGGGAGGCTACGAGCAGTACTTC
cdr3_aa: CASSIAGGYEQYF

d_call: .
v_call: TRBV19
clone_size: few
j_call: TRBJ1-4
cdr3_nt: TGTGCCAGTAGTAGGTTGCAGGGGACTAATGAAAAACTGTTTTTT
cdr3_aa: CASSRLQGTNEKLFF

d_call: .
v_call: TRBV19
clone_size: .
j_call: TRBJ2-1
cdr3_nt: TGTGCCAGTAGAAGACAGTCGAGCTCCTACAATGAGCAGTTCTTC
cdr3_aa: CASRRQSSSYNEQFF

d_call: .
v_call: TRBV10-2
clone_size: .
j_call: TRBJ2-4
cdr3_nt: TGCGCCAGCGGGACACGGATTACCAAAAACATTCAGTACTTC
cdr3_aa: CASGTRITKNIQYF

d_call: TRBD1
v_call: TRBV27
clone_size: .
j_call: TRBJ1-5
cdr3_nt: TGTGCCAGCAGTTTAAACAGGGGCGATCAGCCCCAGCATTTT
cdr3_aa: CASSLNRGDQPQHF

d_call: TRBD2
v_call: TRBV7-2
clone_size: .
j_call: TRBJ2-3
cdr3_nt: TGTGCCAGCAGCCGGACTAGCGGGGGGGCCTGGAGCACAGATACGCAGTATTTT
cdr3_aa: CASSRTSGGAWSTDTQYF

d_call: .
v_call: TRBV10-1
clone_size: .
j_call: TRBJ2-5
cdr3_nt: TGCGCCAGCAGTGTTGGTATCAACGGAGAGACCCAGTACTTC
cdr3_aa: CASSVGINGETQYF

d_call: TRBD1
v_call: TRBV2
clone_size: .
j_call: TRBJ1-1
cdr3_nt: TGTGCCAGCAGACGTAGACAGGGGGCGTACACTGAAGCTTTCTTT
cdr3_aa: CASRRRQGAYTEAFF

d_call: TRBD1
v_call: TRBV4-3
clone_size: .
j_call: TRBJ2-6
cdr3_nt: TGCGCCAGCAGCCGATTAGACAGGGGGCGCTTCGGGGCCAACGTCCTGACTTTC
cdr3_aa: CASSRLDRGRFGANVLTF

d_call: .
v_call: TRBV30
clone_size: .
j_call: TRBJ2-7
cdr3_nt: TGTGCCTGGAGTGGACGCAGGGCCCTCTCCTACGAGCAGTACTTC
cdr3_aa: CAWSGRRALSYEQYF

d_call: TRBD2
v_call: TRBV7-2
clone_size: few
j_call: TRBJ2-5
cdr3_nt: TGTGCCAGCAGCTTAATAGCGGGAGTGGAGCAGTACTTC
cdr3_aa: CASSLIAGVEQYF

d_call: .
v_call: TRBV19
clone_size: .
j_call: TRBJ2-2
cdr3_nt: TGTGCCAGTAGTATCGGGGACACCGGGGAGCTGTTTTTT
cdr3_aa: CASSIGDTGELFF

d_call: TRBD1
v_call: TRBV5-1
clone_size: .
j_call: TRBJ2-7
cdr3_nt: TGCGCCAGCAGCCTCGGGACAGATCCATCCCACGAGCAGTACTTC
cdr3_aa: CASSLGTDPSHEQYF

d_call: TRBD1
v_call: TRBV7-7
clone_size: .
j_call: TRBJ1-6
cdr3_nt: TGTGCTAGCAGTTCTGGACAGGGGAATTCACCCCTCCACTTT
cdr3_aa: CASSSGQGNSPLHF

d_call: TRBD1
v_call: TRBV25-1
clone_size: .
j_call: TRBJ2-7
cdr3_nt: TGTGCCAGCAGTCGGGGACAGGGCTACGAGCAGTACTTC
cdr3_aa: CASSRGQGYEQYF

d_call: .
v_call: TRBV6-1
clone_size: .
j_call: TRBJ1-6
cdr3_nt: TGTGCCAGCAGGGAGGGTAGGTATTCACCCCTCCACTTT
cdr3_aa: CASREGRYSPLHF

d_call: .
v_call: TRBV10-1
clone_size: .
j_call: TRBJ2-7
cdr3_nt: TGCGCCAGCAGTGACGGTCAGGGCTCCTACGAGCAGTACTTC
cdr3_aa: CASSDGQGSYEQYF

d_call: .
v_call: TRBV5-1
clone_size: .
j_call: TRBJ1-2
cdr3_nt: TGCGCCAGCAGCTTGGCGGGGGGACTTGGCTATGGCTACACCTTC
cdr3_aa: CASSLAGGLGYGYTF

d_call: .
v_call: TRBV6-6
clone_size: .
j_call: TRBJ2-7
cdr3_nt: TGTGCCAGCGTTAAGTCCGGGACACCCGGACCCTACGAGCAGTACTTC
cdr3_aa: CASVKSGTPGPYEQYF